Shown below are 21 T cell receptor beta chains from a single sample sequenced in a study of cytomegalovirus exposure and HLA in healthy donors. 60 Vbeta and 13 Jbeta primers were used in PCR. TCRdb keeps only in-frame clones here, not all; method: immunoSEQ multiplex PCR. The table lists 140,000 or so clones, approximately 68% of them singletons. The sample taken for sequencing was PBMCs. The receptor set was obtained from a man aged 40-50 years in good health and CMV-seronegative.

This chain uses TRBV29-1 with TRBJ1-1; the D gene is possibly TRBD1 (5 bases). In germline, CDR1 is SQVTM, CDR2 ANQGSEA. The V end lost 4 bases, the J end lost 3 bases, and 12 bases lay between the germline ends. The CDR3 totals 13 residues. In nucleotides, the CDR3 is TGCAGCGTTGGGGTGGGGGGAGACACTGAAGCTTTCTTT. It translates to CSVGVGGDTEAFF. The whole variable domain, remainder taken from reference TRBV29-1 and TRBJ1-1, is SAVISQKPSRDICQRGTSLTIQCQVDSQVTMMFWYRQQPGQSLTLIATANQGSEATYESGFVIDKFPISRPNLTFSTLTVSNMSPEDSSIYLCSVGVGGDTEAFFGQGTRLTVV.

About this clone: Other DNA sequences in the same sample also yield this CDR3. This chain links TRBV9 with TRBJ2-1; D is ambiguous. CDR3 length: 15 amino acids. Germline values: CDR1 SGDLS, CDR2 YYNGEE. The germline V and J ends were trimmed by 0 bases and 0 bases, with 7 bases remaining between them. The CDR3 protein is CASSVVGGSYNEQFF. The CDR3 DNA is TGTGCCAGCAGCGTAGTCGGTGGCTCCTACAATGAGCAGTTCTTC.

The CDR3 DNA follows: TGTGCCAGCAGCTTGGGATCAGGGGCGGGCTACGAGCAGTACTTC. The encoded protein is CASSLGSGAGYEQYF. The chain is built from TRBV5-4 and TRBJ2-7, with D perhaps matching TRBD1 (6 bases). Germline-derived CDR1 and CDR2 are SGHNT and YYREEE (reference sequence). The CDR3 contains 15 residues. Trimming removed 0 bases at V and 3 bases at J, with 13 bases between.

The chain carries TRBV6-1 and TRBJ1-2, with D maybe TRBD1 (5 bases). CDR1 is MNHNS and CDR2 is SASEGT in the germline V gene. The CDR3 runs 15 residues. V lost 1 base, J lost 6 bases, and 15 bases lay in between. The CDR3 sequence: CASSEDRNGGNGYTF. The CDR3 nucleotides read TGTGCCAGCAGTGAAGACCGAAACGGGGGTAATGGCTACACCTTC.

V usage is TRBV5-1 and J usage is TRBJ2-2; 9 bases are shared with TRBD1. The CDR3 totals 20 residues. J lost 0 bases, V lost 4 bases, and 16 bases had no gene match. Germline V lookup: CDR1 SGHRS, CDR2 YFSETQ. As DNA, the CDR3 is TGCGCCAGCAGCCCCCAAAACGCGTACAGGGGGCGAGCGAACACCGGGGAGCTGTTTTTT. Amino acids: CASSPQNAYRGRANTGELFF.

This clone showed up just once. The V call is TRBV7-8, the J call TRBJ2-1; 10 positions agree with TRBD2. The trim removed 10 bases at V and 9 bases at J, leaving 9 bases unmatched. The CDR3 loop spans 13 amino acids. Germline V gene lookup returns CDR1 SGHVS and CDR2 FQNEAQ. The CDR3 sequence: CAIAKRGGGEQFF. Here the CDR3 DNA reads TGTGCCATCGCTAAGCGGGGGGGCGGTGAGCAGTTCTTC.

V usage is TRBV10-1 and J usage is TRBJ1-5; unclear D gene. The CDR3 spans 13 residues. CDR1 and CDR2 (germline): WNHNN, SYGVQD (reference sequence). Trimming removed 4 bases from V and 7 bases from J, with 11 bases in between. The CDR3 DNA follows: TGCGCCAGCAGTGCAGGTTTGGAACAGCCCCAGCATTTT. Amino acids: CASSAGLEQPQHF.

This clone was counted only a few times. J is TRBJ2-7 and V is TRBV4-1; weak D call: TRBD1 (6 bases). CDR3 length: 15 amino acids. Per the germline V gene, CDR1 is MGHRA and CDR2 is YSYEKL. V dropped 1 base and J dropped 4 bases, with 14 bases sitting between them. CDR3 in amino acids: CASSQVSDRWYEQYF. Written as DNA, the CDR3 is TGCGCCAGCAGCCAAGTTTCCGACAGGTGGTACGAGCAGTACTTC.

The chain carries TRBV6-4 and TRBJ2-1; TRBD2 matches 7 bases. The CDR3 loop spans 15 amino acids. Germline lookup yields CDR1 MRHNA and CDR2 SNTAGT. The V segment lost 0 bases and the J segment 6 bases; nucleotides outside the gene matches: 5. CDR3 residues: CASSDSGLGGNEQFF. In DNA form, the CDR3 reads TGTGCCAGCAGTGACTCCGGACTAGGTGGCAATGAGCAGTTCTTC.

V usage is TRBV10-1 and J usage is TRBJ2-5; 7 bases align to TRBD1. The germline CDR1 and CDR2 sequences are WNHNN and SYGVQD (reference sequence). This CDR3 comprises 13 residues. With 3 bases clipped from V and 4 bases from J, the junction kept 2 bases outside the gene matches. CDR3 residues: CASSDPGGETQYF. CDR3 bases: TGCGCCAGCAGTGATCCAGGGGGAGAGACCCAGTACTTC.

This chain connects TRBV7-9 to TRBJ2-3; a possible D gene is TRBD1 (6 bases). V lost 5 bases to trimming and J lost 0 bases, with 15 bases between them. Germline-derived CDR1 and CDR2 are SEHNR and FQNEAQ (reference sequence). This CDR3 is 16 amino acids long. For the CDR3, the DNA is TGTGCCAGCAGCCGTCTGGACAGACCTAGCACAGATACGCAGTATTTT. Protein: CASSRLDRPSTDTQYF.

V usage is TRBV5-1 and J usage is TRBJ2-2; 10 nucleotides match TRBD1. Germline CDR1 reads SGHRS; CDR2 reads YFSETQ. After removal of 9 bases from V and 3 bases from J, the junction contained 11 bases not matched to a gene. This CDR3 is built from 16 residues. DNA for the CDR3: TGCGCCACCAGACCACTTGGGACAGGGGACACCGGGGAGCTGTTTTTT. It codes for CATRPLGTGDTGELFF.

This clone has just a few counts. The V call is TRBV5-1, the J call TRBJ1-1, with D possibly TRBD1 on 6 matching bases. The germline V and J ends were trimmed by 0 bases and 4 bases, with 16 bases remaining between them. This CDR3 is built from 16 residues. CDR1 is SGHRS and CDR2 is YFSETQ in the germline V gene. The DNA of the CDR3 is TGCGCCAGCAGCTTGGCCGGGGGGGCGCGCGGCACTGAAGCTTTCTTT. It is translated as CASSLAGGARGTEAFF.

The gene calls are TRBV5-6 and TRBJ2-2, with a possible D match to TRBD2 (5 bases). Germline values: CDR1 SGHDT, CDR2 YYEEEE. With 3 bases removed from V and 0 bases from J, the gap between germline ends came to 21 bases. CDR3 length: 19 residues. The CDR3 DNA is TGTGCCAGCAGCTCTATATTACGGGGTCTTGTATCGAACACCGGGGAGCTGTTTTTT. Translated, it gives CASSSILRGLVSNTGELFF. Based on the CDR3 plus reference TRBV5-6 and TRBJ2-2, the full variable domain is DAGVTQSPTHLIKTRGQQVTLRCSPKSGHDTVSWYQQALGQGPQFIFQYYEEEERQRGNFPDRFSGHQFPNYSSELNVNALLLGDSALYLCASSSILRGLVSNTGELFFGEGSRLTVL.

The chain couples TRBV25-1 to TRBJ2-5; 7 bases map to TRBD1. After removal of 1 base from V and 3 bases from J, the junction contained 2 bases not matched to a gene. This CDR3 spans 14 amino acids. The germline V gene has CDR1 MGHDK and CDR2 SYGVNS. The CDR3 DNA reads TGTGCCAGCAGTGAATGGGGACAGAAAGAGACCCAGTACTTC. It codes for CASSEWGQKETQYF.

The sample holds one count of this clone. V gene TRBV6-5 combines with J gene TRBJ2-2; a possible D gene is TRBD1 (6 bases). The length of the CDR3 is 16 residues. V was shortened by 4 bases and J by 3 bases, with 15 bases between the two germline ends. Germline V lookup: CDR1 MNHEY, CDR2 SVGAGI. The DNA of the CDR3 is TGTGCCAGCAGTTCCTTACCGGGACAAGACACCGGGGAGCTGTTTTTT. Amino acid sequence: CASSSLPGQDTGELFF.

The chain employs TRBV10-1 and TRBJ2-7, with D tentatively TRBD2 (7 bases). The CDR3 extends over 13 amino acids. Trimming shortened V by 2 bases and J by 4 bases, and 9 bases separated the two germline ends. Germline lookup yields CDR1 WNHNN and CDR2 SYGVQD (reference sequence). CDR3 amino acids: CASSERGGYEQYF. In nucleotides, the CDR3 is TGCGCCAGCAGTGAGAGGGGGGGATACGAGCAGTACTTC.

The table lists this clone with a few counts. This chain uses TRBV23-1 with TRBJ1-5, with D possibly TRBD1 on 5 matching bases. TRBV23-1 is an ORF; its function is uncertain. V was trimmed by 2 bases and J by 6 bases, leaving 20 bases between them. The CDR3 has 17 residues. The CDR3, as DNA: TGCGCCAGCAGTCAACCTCTGGAATTGGGGCCTGGTCAGCCCCAGCATTTT. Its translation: CASSQPLELGPGQPQHF.

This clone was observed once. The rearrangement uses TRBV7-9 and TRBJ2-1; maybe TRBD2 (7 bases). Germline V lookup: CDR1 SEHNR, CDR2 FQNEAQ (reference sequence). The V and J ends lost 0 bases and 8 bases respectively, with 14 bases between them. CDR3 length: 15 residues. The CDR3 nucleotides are TGTGCCAGCAGCTTAGCGAGAGGGGGGGCGGATGAGCAGTTCTTC. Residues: CASSLARGGADEQFF.

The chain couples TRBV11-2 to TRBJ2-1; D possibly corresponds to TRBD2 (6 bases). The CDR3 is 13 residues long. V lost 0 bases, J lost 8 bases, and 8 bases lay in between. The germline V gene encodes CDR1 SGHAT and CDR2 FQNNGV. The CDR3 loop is CASSLEEGDEQFF. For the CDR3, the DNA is TGTGCCAGCAGCTTAGAGGAGGGCGATGAGCAGTTCTTC.

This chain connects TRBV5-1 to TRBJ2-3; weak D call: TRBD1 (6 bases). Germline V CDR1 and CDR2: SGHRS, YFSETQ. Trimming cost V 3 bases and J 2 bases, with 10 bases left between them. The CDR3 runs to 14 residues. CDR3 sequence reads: CASSWAGDTDTQYF. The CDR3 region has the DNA TGCGCCAGCAGCTGGGCAGGGGACACAGATACGCAGTATTTT.